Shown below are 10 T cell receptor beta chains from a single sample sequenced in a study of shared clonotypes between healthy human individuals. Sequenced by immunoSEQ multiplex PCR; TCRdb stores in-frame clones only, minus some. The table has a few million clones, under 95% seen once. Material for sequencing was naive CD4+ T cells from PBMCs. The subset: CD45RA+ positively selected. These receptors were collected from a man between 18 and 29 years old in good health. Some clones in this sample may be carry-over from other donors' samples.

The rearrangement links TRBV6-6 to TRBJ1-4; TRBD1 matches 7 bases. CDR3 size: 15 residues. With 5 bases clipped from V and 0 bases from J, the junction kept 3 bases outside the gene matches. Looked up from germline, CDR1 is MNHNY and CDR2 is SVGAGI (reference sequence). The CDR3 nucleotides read TGTGCCAGCAGTCGACAGGGAGCAACTAATGAAAAACTGTTTTTT. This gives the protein CASSRQGATNEKLFF.

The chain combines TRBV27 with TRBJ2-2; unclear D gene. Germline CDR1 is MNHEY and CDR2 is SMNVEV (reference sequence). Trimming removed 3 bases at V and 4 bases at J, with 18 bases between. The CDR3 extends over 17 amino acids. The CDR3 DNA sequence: TGTGCCAGCAGTTTGTACGGACGAAGTTCGTTCACCGGGGAGCTGTTTTTT. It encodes CASSLYGRSSFTGELFF.

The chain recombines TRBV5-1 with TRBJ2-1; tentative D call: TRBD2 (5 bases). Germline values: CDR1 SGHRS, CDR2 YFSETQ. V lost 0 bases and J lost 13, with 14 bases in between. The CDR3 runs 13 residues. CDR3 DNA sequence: TGCGCCAGCAGCTTGGTTGGGAGAATGGAACAGTTCTTC. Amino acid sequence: CASSLVGRMEQFF.

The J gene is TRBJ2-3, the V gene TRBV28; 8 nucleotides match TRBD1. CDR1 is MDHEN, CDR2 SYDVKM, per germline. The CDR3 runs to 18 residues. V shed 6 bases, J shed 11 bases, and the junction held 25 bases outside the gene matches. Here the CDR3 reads CASSTDRGYVGAEERQYF. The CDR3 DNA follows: TGTGCCAGCAGCACTGACAGGGGCTATGTCGGGGCCGAGGAGCGGCAGTATTTT.

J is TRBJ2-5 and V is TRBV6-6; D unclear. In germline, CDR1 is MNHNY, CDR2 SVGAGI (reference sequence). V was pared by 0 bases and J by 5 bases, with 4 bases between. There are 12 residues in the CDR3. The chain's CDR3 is CASSYSTETQYF. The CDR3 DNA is TGTGCCAGCAGTTACTCGACTGAGACCCAGTACTTC.

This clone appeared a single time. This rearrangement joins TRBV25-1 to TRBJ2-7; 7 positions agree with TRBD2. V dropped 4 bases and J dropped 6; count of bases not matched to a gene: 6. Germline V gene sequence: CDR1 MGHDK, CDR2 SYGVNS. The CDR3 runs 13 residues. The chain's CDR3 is CASSVGGGSEQYF. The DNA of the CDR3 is TGTGCCAGCAGTGTGGGGGGGGGATCCGAGCAGTACTTC.

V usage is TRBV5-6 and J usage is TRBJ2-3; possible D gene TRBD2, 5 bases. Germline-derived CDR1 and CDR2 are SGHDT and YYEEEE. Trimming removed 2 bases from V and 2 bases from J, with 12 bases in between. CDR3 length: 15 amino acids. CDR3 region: CASSLYGKNTDTQYF. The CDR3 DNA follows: TGTGCCAGCAGCTTATACGGGAAAAACACAGATACGCAGTATTTT.

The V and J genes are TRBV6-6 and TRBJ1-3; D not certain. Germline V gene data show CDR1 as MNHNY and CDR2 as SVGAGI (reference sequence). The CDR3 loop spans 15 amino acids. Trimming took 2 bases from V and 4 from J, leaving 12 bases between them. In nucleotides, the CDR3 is TGTGCCAGCAGTTACCCGGAGGGCCTCGGAAACACCATATATTTT. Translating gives CASSYPEGLGNTIYF.

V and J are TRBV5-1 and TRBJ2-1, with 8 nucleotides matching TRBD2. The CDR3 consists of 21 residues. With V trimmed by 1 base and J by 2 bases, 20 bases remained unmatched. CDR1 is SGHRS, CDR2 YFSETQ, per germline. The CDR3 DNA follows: TGCGCCAGCAGCTTGCCGGGACTAGGAAATGCTGGGCCCGGGGCCTACAATGAGCAGTTCTTC. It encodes CASSLPGLGNAGPGAYNEQFF. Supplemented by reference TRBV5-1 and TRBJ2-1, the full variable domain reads KAGVTQTPRYLIKTRGQQVTLSCSPISGHRSVSWYQQTPGQGLQFLFEYFSETQRNKGNFPGRFSGRQFSNSRSEMNVSTLELGDSALYLCASSLPGLGNAGPGAYNEQFFGPGTRLTVL.

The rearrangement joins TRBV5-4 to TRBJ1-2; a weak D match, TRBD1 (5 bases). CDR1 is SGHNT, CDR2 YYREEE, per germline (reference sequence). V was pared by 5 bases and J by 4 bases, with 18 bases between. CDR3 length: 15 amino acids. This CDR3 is CASRGSGGFGYGYTF. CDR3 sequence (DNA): TGTGCCAGCAGGGGCTCCGGGGGTTTCGGCTATGGCTACACCTTC. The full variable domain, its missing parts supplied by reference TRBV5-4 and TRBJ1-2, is ETGVTQSPTHLIKTRGQQVTLRCSSQSGHNTVSWYQQALGQGPQFIFQYYREEENGRGNFPPRFSGLQFPNYSSELNVNALELDDSALYLCASRGSGGFGYGYTFGSGTRLTVV.